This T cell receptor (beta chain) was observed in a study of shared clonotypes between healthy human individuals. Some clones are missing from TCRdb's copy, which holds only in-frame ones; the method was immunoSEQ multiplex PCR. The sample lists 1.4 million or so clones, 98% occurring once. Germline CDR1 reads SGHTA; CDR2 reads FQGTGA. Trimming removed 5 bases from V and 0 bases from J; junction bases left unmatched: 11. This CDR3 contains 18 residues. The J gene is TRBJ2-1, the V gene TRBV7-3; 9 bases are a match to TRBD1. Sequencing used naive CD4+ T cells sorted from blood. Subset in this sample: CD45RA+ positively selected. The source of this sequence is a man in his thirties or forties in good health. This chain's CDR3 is CASSRLSRDRVSYNEQFF. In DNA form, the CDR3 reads TGTGCCAGCAGCCGCCTATCCCGGGACAGGGTCTCCTACAATGAGCAGTTCTTC.